This TCR beta chain was sequenced during a study of blood T cell repertoires in COVID-19. Study in general: Sites across the United States, Italy and Spain contributed samples from acute and convalescent COVID-19. PBMCs, B-cell-depleted T cells, or T cells provided the cDNA or gDNA that made up the material.

The CDR3 extends over 14 amino acids. Germline values: CDR1 SQVTM, CDR2 ANQGSEA. The V gene lost 3 bases and the J gene lost 8 bases, with 19 bases spanning the gap. Enrollment of patients from Seattle took place during active infection, with longitudinal follow-up. Methods used by the authors: Amplification with reference gene primers provided the estimates of nucleated cell counts. Assay: immunoSEQ multiplex PCR; the TCRdb copy retains only in-frame clones and omits some. The D gene and trimming were derived from the DNA, and the V and J assignments and clone size from that table. The data show 150,000 or so clones, 70% to 90% seen once.

The J gene is TRBJ1-2, the V gene TRBV29-1; D may be TRBD1 (6 bases). The TCR sequence derives from a woman in her 50s with COVID-19, enrolled during active disease. Material for sequencing was peripheral blood. The CDR3 DNA follows: TGCAGCGTTGACAGGGGCCGCCTCAAGGGCGGCTACACCTTC. This encodes CSVDRGRLKGGYTF.